This passage covers 7 T cell receptor beta chains from one sample sequenced in a study of T cells expressing NK-cell markers. TCRdb reprocessed the 5' RACE reads; each CDR3 protein has one entry and no DNA is given. The sample table includes almost 450,000 distinct CDR3 sequences. Sample: blood T cells: a sorted CD56 or NKG2C T cell subset, CD4+ or CD8+ T cells, or bulk PBMC T cells (not recorded which). Receptors originate from a woman aged 18-69 years in good health.

J is TRBJ2-1 and V is TRBV3-1; there is no DNA to check the TCRdb D call of TRBD2. From germline, CDR1 is LGHDT and CDR2 YNNKEL (reference sequence). CDR3 size: 14 residues. CDR3 amino acids: CASWGGVAGNEQFF.

J is TRBJ1-1 and V is TRBV5-1; TCRdb reports TRBD1, a call that lacks DNA to check it against. From germline, CDR1 is SGHRS and CDR2 YFSETQ. This CDR3 is built from 14 residues. CDR3 loop: CAGLRQGENTEAFF.

The chain uses TRBV20-1 and TRBJ1-3. Per the germline V gene, CDR1 is DFQATT and CDR2 is SNEGSKA (reference sequence). The CDR3 has 13 amino acids. CDR3 sequence: CSAGRLDGNTIYF.

J is TRBJ2-1 and V is TRBV27; the TCRdb call, TRBD2, lacks DNA for checking. Germline assignment: CDR1 MNHEY and CDR2 SMNVEV (reference sequence). The CDR3 consists of 16 residues. The CDR3 reads CASSTPSGGAIHEQFF.

The V and J genes are TRBV4-3 and TRBJ2-1; TCRdb's D call of TRBD1 is untestable without DNA. The CDR3 contains 15 residues. Germline V CDR1 and CDR2: LGHNA, YSLEER. CDR3 loop: CASSQDPGGGNEQFF.

This chain connects TRBV4-2 to TRBJ2-7. This CDR3 contains 14 residues. In germline, CDR1 is LGHNA, CDR2 YNFKEQ. This chain's CDR3 is CASSQVRADDEQYF.

The chain recombines TRBV6-6 with TRBJ2-1; TCRdb picks TRBD2, but there is no DNA to check that call. The CDR3 contains 12 residues. Germline CDR1 MNHNY, CDR2 SVGAGI (reference sequence). The CDR3 reads CASSLAVNEQFF.